This T cell receptor (beta chain) was observed in a study of CD8 T cells in ankylosing spondylitis. This clonotype was detected ten times or more. MiXCR, applied by TCRdb to the 5' RACE reads, yields one record per CDR3 protein. The sample shows 200,000 to 250,000 distinct CDR3 sequences, over 9.5% of them seen only once. The TCR originated in a male donor with ankylosing spondylitis or in good health (not recorded which). The sample consisted of blood, either unsorted or a sorted T cell fraction (not recorded which).

CDR3 nucleotide sequence: TGTGCCAGCAGTATGCCTAATTCACCCCTCCACTTT. Translated: CASSMPNSPLHF. The J gene is TRBJ1-6, the V gene TRBV27; D gene uncertain. With 5 bases removed from V and 6 bases from J, the gap between germline ends came to 5 bases. This CDR3 has 12 amino acids. Germline CDR1 and CDR2: MNHEY and SMNVEV (reference sequence).